These 16 T cell receptor beta chains share one sample of origin, sequenced in a study of T cells expressing NK-cell markers. TCRdb re-called the 5' RACE reads and catalogs CDR3 proteins one per entry, DNA excluded. Its table lists fewer than 200,000 distinct CDR3 sequences. Specimen: blood T cells: a sorted CD56 or NKG2C T cell subset, CD4+ or CD8+ T cells, or bulk PBMC T cells (not recorded which). The receptors come from a woman between 18 and 70 years old in good health.

The chain combines TRBV12-3 or TRBV12-4 with TRBJ1-1; the TRBD1 assignment by TCRdb is unverifiable without DNA. This CDR3 spans 15 amino acids. CDR3 loop: CASTLGEGRMAEAFF.

The J gene is TRBJ2-5, the V gene TRBV4-1. Looked up from germline, CDR1 is MGHRA and CDR2 is YSYEKL. CDR3 length: 15 amino acids. CDR3 amino acids: CASSQDWRPQETQYF.

This chain links TRBV4-2 with TRBJ2-7; absent DNA, TCRdb's TRBD2 call cannot be checked. Germline V gene sequence: CDR1 LGHNA, CDR2 YNFKEQ. This CDR3 comprises 14 residues. The CDR3: CASSKGGGGYEQYF.

The rearrangement links TRBV15 to TRBJ2-7; there is no DNA to check the TCRdb D call of TRBD1. The germline gives CDR1 LNHNV, CDR2 YYDKDF (reference sequence). The CDR3 has 15 residues. CDR3 amino acids: CATSTSSGRGYEQYF.

This chain connects TRBV7-8 to TRBJ1-1. Germline values: CDR1 SGHVS, CDR2 FQNEAQ. CDR3 length: 15 amino acids. CDR3 loop: CASSLITTVNTEAFF.

CDR3 in amino acids: CSAREGEAKNIQYF. V is TRBV20-1 and J is TRBJ2-4; TCRdb selects TRBD1, and the lack of DNA leaves this call unchecked. Germline CDR1 and CDR2: DFQATT and SNEGSKA (reference sequence). The CDR3 extends over 14 amino acids.

The CDR3 sequence is CSADEGRNEQFF. The chain links TRBV20-1 to TRBJ2-1; TCRdb reports TRBD2, a call that lacks DNA to check it against. Germline loops: CDR1 DFQATT, CDR2 SNEGSKA (reference sequence). There are 12 residues in the CDR3.

This chain links TRBV20-1 with TRBJ2-2; the D gene TCRdb calls, TRBD2, cannot be checked with no DNA. CDR3 length equals 15 residues. CDR1 and CDR2 (germline): DFQATT, SNEGSKA (reference sequence). The CDR3 sequence: CSARGTSGYTGELFF.

J is TRBJ1-2 and V is TRBV7-2. The CDR3 length is 13 residues. Per germline, CDR1 SGHTA and CDR2 FQGNSA. CDR3 residues: CASRREGSYAYTF.

The chain carries TRBV11-3 and TRBJ2-5; TCRdb lists TRBD2, though no DNA is available to test this call. Germline CDR1 is SGHNT and CDR2 is YENEEA. CDR3 length: 13 amino acids. CDR3: CASSQLAKETQYF.

The CDR3 protein is CASSTGLAGLVPYNEQFF. V gene TRBV28 combines with J gene TRBJ2-1; TCRdb reports TRBD2, a call that lacks DNA to check it against. This CDR3 spans 18 amino acids. Germline V gene data show CDR1 as MDHEN and CDR2 as SYDVKM.

The chain employs TRBV6-1 and TRBJ2-3. The CDR3 is made up of 14 amino acids. Germline CDR1 is MNHNS and CDR2 is SASEGT. This chain's CDR3 is CASSKTDSTDTQYF.

The V gene is TRBV15, the J gene TRBJ2-5; as DNA is missing, the TRBD1 call by TCRdb cannot be tested. The CDR3 length is 14 residues. Germline assignment: CDR1 LNHNV and CDR2 YYDKDF (reference sequence). This CDR3 is CATSPTGLQETQYF.

J is TRBJ2-1 and V is TRBV29-1; with no DNA, the TCRdb D assignment of TRBD2 cannot be verified. Germline-derived CDR1 and CDR2 are SQVTM and ANQGSEA. This CDR3 comprises 14 residues. This CDR3 reads CSVGGGLALREQFF.

V and J are TRBV12-3 or TRBV12-4 and TRBJ2-7. This CDR3 region has 13 residues. This CDR3 is CASSAHGSYEQYF.

This rearrangement joins TRBV7-2 to TRBJ2-7; TCRdb gives TRBD2 as the D gene, but with no DNA this cannot be confirmed. The CDR3 contains 16 residues. In germline, CDR1 is SGHTA, CDR2 FQGNSA. The CDR3 here is CASSPRSLRVSYEQYF.